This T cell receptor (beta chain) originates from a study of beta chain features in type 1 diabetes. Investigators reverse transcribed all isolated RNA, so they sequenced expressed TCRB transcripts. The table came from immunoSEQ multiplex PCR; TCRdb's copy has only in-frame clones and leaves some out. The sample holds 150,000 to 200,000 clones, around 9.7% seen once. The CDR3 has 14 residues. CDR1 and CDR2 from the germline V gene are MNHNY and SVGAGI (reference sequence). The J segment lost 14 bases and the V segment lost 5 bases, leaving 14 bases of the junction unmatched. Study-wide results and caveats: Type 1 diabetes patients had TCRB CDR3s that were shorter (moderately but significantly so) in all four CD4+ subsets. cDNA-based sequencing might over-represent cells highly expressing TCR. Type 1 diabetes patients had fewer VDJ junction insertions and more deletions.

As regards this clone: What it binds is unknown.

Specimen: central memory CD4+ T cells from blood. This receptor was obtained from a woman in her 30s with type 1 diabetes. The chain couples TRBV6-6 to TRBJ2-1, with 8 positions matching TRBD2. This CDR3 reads CASSPGGSGKGEFF. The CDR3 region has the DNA TGTGCCAGCAGTCCGGGGGGTAGCGGGAAAGGGGAGTTCTTC.